This T cell receptor (beta chain) was retrieved from a study of blood T cell repertoires in COVID-19. The CDR3 contains 17 residues. In germline, CDR1 is SNHLY, CDR2 FYNNEI. V lost 1 base and J lost 0, with 16 bases in between. Using immunoSEQ multiplex PCR, the repertoire was profiled, and TCRdb retains in-frame clones only, with some absent. The table has more than 200,000 clones, roughly 89% seen once. The sequencing sample was made of PBMCs or T cells enriched from blood (not recorded which). This receptor was identified in a woman aged 30 to 39 with acute COVID-19. The genes are TRBV2 and TRBJ2-7; D possibly corresponds to TRBD1 (6 bases). The CDR3 DNA sequence: TGTGCCAGCAGTGAAGAAATCCGGACAGTGAGCTCCTACGAGCAGTACTTC. Encoded protein: CASSEEIRTVSSYEQYF.